The entry that follows covers one TCR beta chain sequence. Antigen: not known. This sample was taken from a study of T cell responses to AZD1222 COVID-19 vaccine. The wider study: Recipients boosted at about 4 weeks or about 12 weeks are pooled. Regarding the study as a whole: Every sample of the repertoires postdated the peak T cell response. Females outnumbered males among donors, who were mostly white British; clonal diversity was possibly underestimated.

Trimming cost V 5 bases and J 6 bases; bases outside gene matches: 9. Germline V lookup: CDR1 SGHTA, CDR2 FQGNSA. The CDR3 sequence is 14 residues long. This table comes from immunoSEQ multiplex PCR, and its TCRdb copy is limited to in-frame clones, with some not included. The repertoire holds 100,000 or so clones, with under 95% as singletons. The material sequenced was peripheral blood, taken on day 0 of AZD1222 vaccination. The TCR originated in an adult in good health. V and J are TRBV7-2 and TRBJ1-1; 7 bases fit TRBD1. The CDR3 reads CASSRPTGTSEAFF. CDR3 nucleotides: TGTGCCAGCAGCCGCCCGACAGGGACCTCTGAAGCTTTCTTT.